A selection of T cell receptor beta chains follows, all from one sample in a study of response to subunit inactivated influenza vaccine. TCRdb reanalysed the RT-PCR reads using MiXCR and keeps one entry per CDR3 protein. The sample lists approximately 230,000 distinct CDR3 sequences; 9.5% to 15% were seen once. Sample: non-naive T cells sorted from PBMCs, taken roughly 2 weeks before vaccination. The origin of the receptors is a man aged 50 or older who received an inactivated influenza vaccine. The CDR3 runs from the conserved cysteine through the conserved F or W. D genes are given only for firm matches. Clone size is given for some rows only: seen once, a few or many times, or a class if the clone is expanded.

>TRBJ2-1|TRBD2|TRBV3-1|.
CATSKAPAGGSYNEQFF
TGTGCCACCAGCAAAGCTCCAGCGGGAGGCTCCTACAATGAGCAGTTCTTC
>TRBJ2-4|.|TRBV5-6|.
CASSKGGPGFSENIQYF
TGTGCCAGCAGCAAAGGGGGGCCCGGGTTCTCCGAAAACATTCAGTACTTC
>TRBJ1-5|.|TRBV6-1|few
CASALIGARQSYSNQPQHF
TGTGCCAGCGCCTTAATAGGGGCCCGACAAAGCTATAGCAATCAGCCCCAGCATTTT
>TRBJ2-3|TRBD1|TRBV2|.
CASNELGGTQYF
TGTGCCAGCAATGAACTAGGGGGCACGCAGTATTTT
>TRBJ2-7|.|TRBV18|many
CASSPGTSTYEQYF
TGTGCCAGCTCACCAGGCACAAGCACCTACGAGCAGTACTTC
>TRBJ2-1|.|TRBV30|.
CACPASGFGSEQFF
TGTGCCTGCCCGGCCTCGGGGTTCGGTAGTGAGCAGTTCTTC
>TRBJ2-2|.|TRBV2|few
CATTRSGELFF
TGTGCCACTACCAGGTCCGGGGAGCTGTTTTTT
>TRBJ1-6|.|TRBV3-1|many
CASSQEGVISPLHF
TGTGCCAGCAGCCAAGAAGGGGTAATTTCACCCCTCCACTTT
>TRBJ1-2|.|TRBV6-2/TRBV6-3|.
CASRGAVNYGYTF
TGTGCCAGCAGAGGAGCGGTCAACTATGGCTACACCTTC
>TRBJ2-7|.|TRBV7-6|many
CASSSFSSYEQYF
TGTGCCAGCAGCTCTTTTAGCTCCTACGAGCAGTACTTC
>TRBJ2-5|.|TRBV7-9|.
CASSLWEETQYF
TGTGCCAGCAGCTTATGGGAAGAGACCCAGTACTTC
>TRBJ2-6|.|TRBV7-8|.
CASSLEPSSGANVLTF
TGTGCCAGCAGCTTAGAACCAAGCTCTGGGGCCAACGTCCTGACTTTC
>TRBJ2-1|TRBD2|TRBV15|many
CATGGGLAGSRSGNEQFF
TGTGCCACGGGGGGGGGACTAGCGGGATCCCGATCCGGGAATGAGCAGTTCTTC
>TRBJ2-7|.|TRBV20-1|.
CSVNSIYEQYF
TGCAGTGTAAACAGCATCTACGAGCAGTACTTC
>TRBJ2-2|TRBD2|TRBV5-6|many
CASSYAGTSEGGELFF
TGTGCCAGCAGCTACGCCGGGACTAGCGAGGGCGGGGAGCTGTTTTTT
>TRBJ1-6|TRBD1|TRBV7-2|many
CASSDRDRLINSPLHF
TGTGCCAGCAGCGACCGGGACAGGCTGATTAATTCACCCCTCCACTTT
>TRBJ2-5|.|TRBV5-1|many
CASRNGRVPQETQYF
TGCGCCAGCAGGAACGGGCGGGTCCCTCAAGAGACCCAGTACTTC
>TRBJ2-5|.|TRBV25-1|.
CASSASYLETQYF
TGTGCCAGCAGTGCTTCCTACTTAGAGACCCAGTACTTC
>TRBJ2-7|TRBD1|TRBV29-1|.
CSVEAGTGPYEQYF
TGCAGCGTTGAGGCCGGGACAGGCCCCTACGAGCAGTACTTC
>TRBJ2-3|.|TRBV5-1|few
CASSRGGGQDTQYF
TGCGCCAGCAGCCGGGGCGGGGGACAAGATACGCAGTATTTT
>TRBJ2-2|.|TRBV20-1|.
CTAPPDLGTGELFF
TGCACTGCCCCCCCGGACTTGGGTACCGGGGAGCTGTTTTTT
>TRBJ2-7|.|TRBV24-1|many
CATSDSQNLAEQYF
TGTGCCACCAGTGATTCACAGAATCTAGCCGAGCAGTACTTC
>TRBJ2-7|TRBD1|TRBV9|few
CASSGTGTGGYYEQYF
TGTGCCAGCAGCGGAACCGGGACAGGGGGGTACTACGAGCAGTACTTC
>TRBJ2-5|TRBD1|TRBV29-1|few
CSALVRDRGETQYF
TGCAGCGCGTTGGTTCGGGACAGGGGGGAGACCCAGTACTTC
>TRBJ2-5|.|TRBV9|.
CASSAERGSHETQYF
TGTGCCAGCAGCGCTGAAAGGGGGAGCCACGAGACCCAGTACTTC
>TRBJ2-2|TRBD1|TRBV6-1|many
CASSVRGPHTGELFF
TGTGCCAGCAGTGTCAGGGGGCCTCACACCGGGGAGCTGTTTTTT
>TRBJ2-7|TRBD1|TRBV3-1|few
CASSLTGERGSEQYF
TGTGCCAGCAGCTTGACAGGGGAGAGAGGTTCCGAGCAGTACTTC
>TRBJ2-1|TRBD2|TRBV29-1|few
CSVDKRELYNEQFF
TGCAGCGTTGATAAGCGGGAGCTCTACAATGAGCAGTTCTTC
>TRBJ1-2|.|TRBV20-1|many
CSAATQVGGGYTF
TGCAGTGCTGCGACACAGGTGGGGGGTGGCTACACCTTC
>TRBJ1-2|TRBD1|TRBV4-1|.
CASSPRDRLFYGYTF
TGCGCCAGCAGCCCCCGGGACAGGCTTTTCTATGGCTACACCTTC
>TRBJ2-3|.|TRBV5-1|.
CASSLGQGLTDTQYF
TGCGCCAGCAGCTTGGGTCAGGGGCTCACAGATACGCAGTATTTT
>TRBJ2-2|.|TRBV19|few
CASSIAGAGELFF
TGTGCCAGTAGTATTGCCGGGGCCGGGGAGCTGTTTTTT
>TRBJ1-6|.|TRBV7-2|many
CASSLGGRWPLHF
TGTGCCAGCAGCTTAGGCGGCCGGTGGCCCCTCCACTTT
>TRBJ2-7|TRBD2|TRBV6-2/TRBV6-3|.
CATDPRTSGQGAEQYF
TGTGCCACCGACCCGAGAACTAGCGGACAAGGAGCCGAGCAGTACTTC
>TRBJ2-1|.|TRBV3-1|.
CASSQVFRGGNEQFF
TGTGCCAGCAGCCAAGTCTTCAGGGGAGGGAATGAGCAGTTCTTC
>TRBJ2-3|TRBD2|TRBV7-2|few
CASRRSGREDTQYF
TGTGCCAGCAGACGCAGCGGGAGGGAAGATACGCAGTATTTT
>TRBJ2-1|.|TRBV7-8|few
CASSAKRGLRENNEQFF
TGTGCCAGCAGCGCTAAACGAGGGCTACGGGAGAACAATGAGCAGTTCTTC